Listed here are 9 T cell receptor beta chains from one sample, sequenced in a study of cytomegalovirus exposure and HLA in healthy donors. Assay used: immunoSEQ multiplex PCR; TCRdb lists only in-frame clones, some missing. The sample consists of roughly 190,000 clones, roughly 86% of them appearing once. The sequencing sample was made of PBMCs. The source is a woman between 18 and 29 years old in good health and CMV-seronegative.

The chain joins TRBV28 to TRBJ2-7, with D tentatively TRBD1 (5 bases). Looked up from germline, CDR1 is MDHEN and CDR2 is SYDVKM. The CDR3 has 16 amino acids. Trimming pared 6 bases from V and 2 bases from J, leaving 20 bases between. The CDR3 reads CASSPTILRQPYEQYF. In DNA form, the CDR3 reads TGTGCCAGCAGCCCGACGATTCTTCGACAGCCCTACGAGCAGTACTTC.

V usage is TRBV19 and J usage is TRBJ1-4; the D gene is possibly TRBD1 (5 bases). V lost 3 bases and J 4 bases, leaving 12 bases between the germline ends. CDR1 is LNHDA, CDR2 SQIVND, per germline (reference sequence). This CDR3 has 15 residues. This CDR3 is CASSMIQGVNEKLFF. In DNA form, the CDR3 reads TGTGCCAGTAGTATGATTCAGGGCGTTAATGAAAAACTGTTTTTT.

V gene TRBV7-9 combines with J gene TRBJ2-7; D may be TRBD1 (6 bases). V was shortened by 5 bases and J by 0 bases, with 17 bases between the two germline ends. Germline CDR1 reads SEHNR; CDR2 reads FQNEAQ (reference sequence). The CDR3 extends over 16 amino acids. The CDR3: CASSPTVGASSYEQYF. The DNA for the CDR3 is TGTGCCAGCAGCCCAACCGTGGGGGCGAGCTCCTACGAGCAGTACTTC.

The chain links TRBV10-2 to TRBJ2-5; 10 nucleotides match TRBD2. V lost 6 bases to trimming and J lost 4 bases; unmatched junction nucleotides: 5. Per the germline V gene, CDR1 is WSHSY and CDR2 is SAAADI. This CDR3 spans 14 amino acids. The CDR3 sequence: CASSIAGGPETQYF. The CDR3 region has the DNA TGCGCCAGCAGCATAGCGGGAGGACCAGAGACCCAGTACTTC.

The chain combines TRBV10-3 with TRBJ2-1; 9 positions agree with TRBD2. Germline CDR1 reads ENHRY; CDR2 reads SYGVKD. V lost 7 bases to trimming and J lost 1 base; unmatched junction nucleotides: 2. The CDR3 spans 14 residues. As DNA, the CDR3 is TGTGCCATCAACAGCGGGGGGTCCTACAATGAGCAGTTCTTC. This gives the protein CAINSGGSYNEQFF.

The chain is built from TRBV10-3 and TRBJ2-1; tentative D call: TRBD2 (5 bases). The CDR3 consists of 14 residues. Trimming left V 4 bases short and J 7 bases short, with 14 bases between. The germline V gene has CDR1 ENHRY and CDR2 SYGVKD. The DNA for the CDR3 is TGTGCCATCAGTGCGACATATAGCGTAAATGAGCAGTTCTTC. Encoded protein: CAISATYSVNEQFF.

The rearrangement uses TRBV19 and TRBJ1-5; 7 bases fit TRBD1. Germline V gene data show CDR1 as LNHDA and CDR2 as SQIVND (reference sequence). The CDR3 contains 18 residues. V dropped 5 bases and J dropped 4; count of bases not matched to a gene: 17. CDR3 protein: CASSSETGAAHLNQPQHF. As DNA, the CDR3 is TGTGCCAGTAGTTCGGAAACAGGGGCCGCTCACTTGAATCAGCCCCAGCATTTT.

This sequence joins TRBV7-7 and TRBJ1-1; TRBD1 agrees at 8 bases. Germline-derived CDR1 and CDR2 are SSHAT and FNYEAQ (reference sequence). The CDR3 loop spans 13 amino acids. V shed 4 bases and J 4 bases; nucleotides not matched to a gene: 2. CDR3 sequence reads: CASSSDRGTEAFF. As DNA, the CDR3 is TGTGCCAGCAGCTCAGACAGGGGCACTGAAGCTTTCTTT.

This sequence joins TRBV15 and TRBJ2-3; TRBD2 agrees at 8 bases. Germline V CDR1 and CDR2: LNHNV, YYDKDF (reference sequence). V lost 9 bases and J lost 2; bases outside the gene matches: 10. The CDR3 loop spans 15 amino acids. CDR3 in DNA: TGTGCCACGCGACGAGGTAGCGGGGACACAGATACGCAGTATTTT. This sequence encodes CATRRGSGDTDTQYF.